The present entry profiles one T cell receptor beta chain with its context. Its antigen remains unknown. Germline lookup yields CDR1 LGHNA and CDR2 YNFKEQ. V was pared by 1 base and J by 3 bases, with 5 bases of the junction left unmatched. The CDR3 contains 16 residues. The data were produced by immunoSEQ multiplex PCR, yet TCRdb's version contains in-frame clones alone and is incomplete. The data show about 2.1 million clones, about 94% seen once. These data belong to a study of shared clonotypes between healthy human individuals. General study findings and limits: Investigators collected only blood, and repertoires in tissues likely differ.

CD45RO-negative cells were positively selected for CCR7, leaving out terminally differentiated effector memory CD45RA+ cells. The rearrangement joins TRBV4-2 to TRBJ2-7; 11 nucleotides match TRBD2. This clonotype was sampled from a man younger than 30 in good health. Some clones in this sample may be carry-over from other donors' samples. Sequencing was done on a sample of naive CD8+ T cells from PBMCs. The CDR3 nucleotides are TGTGCCAGCAGCCAAGGGGTACTAGCGGGAGTCTACGAGCAGTACTTC. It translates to CASSQGVLAGVYEQYF.